A single sample is the source of the 26 T cell receptor beta chains below, sequenced in a study of CD8+ T cells in alopecia areata (dated by TCRdb to 2017 to 2018). The sample's time point label, in plain terms: less than 30 weeks on oral tofacitinib. Taken with the paper, the label for treatment or condition translates to: oral pan-JAK inhibitor, 5-10 mg twice daily. Receptor amplification or capture employed the immunoSEQ multiplex PCR assay. RNA was extracted from all samples and reverse transcribed into cDNA as template for TCR sequencing. The source is immuneACCESS, and TCRdb retained only in-frame sequences with V and J called. Part of the clones is not carried over; for the studies checked, unresolved V genes explain less than half of this, and the remainder is unexplained. Within this sample are over 100,000 clones, with about three fifths of them counted one time only. 9% to 15% of the sample is in the top ten clones.

Sample: CD8+ T cells sorted from blood, taken at week 24, from a patient treated with tofacitinib. These receptors were taken from a human donor with alopecia areata.

The chain recombines TRBV5-8 with TRBJ1-2, with D hard to call. Germline V gene data show CDR1 as SGHTS and CDR2 as YDEGEE. The CDR3 length is 13 residues. The V gene lost 0 bases and the J gene lost 5 bases, with 8 bases spanning the gap. DNA of the CDR3: TGTGCCAGCAGCTTGGACGGGAGTTATGGCTACACCTTC. Translation gives CASSLDGSYGYTF.

CDR3 sequence (DNA): TGCGCCAGCAGCCACCGCGCCGGGACAGTTTACGAGCAGTACTTC. It yields the protein CASSHRAGTVYEQYF. The rearrangement uses TRBV4-1 and TRBJ2-7; TRBD1 agrees at 7 bases. The CDR3 spans 15 residues. V trimming: 3 bases; J trimming: 4 bases; junction bases outside the gene matches: 9. Looked up from germline, CDR1 is MGHRA and CDR2 is YSYEKL.

This clone was recorded a few times. The chain links TRBV5-4 to TRBJ1-5, with 7 bases fitting TRBD1. This CDR3 is 15 amino acids long. V was clipped by 0 bases and J by 6 bases; unmatched bases: 6. Germline values: CDR1 SGHNT, CDR2 YYREEE (reference sequence). The CDR3 bases are TGTGCCAGCAGCTTGGATGGACAGGCCCTTCAGCCCCAGCATTTT. It is translated as CASSLDGQALQPQHF.

This chain uses TRBV7-9 with TRBJ1-5; D call uncertain. Germline V lookup: CDR1 SEHNR, CDR2 FQNEAQ (reference sequence). The CDR3 contains 12 residues. V shed 4 bases and J shed 4 bases, with 5 bases lying between them. Written as DNA, the CDR3 is TGTGCCAGCAGCTCCACAAATCAGCCCCAGCATTTT. Translating gives CASSSTNQPQHF.

The DNA for the CDR3 is TGTGCCAGTAGTAAGGCCACAAATCAGCCCCAGCATTTT. This codes for CASSKATNQPQHF. The V call is TRBV19, the J call TRBJ1-5, with no clear D. This CDR3 region has 13 residues. Trimming pared 4 bases from V and 4 bases from J, leaving 8 bases between. Germline V gene lookup returns CDR1 LNHDA and CDR2 SQIVND (reference sequence).

This clone has more than one count but fewer than ten. The chain uses TRBV6-4 and TRBJ2-4; 9 bases map to TRBD1. CDR1 is MRHNA, CDR2 SNTAGT, per germline. There are 17 residues in the CDR3. V lost 0 bases, J lost 1 base, and 4 bases stayed unmatched. CDR3 sequence reads: CASSDSQGARAKNIQYF. The CDR3 DNA reads as TGTGCCAGCAGTGACTCACAGGGGGCTCGGGCCAAAAACATTCAGTACTTC.

The V gene is TRBV29-1, the J gene TRBJ1-2, with D maybe TRBD1 (5 bases). The V gene lost 0 bases and the J gene lost 5 bases, with 10 bases spanning the gap. Germline lookup yields CDR1 SQVTM and CDR2 ANQGSEA. There are 13 residues in the CDR3. The CDR3 loop reads CSVEEPGPYGYTF. CDR3 coding DNA: TGCAGCGTTGAAGAACCGGGACCTTATGGCTACACCTTC.

V is TRBV18 and J is TRBJ2-1; tentatively, D is TRBD1 or TRBD2 (5 bases each). V was trimmed by 3 bases and J by 4 bases, leaving 16 bases between them. The CDR3 totals 16 residues. Germline V lookup: CDR1 KGHSH, CDR2 LQKENI. This CDR3 is CASSPAPGAPYNEQFF. The DNA for the CDR3 is TGTGCCAGCTCACCTGCCCCCGGGGCTCCTTACAATGAGCAGTTCTTC.

The genes are TRBV7-9 and TRBJ2-7; D gene unclear. Trimming stripped 3 bases from V and 6 bases from J, with 9 bases between. Germline values: CDR1 SEHNR, CDR2 FQNEAQ (reference sequence). The CDR3 spans 12 residues. In DNA form, the CDR3 reads TGTGCCAGCAGCTTCCGTAGTCCCGAGCAGTACTTC. This sequence encodes CASSFRSPEQYF.

The chain carries TRBV6-5 and TRBJ2-3, with D unclear. The CDR3 runs 14 residues. CDR1 is MNHEY and CDR2 is SVGAGI in the germline V gene. V lost 0 bases and J lost 6, with 10 bases in between. The DNA for the CDR3 is TGTGCCAGCAGTTACTCCCCCTCGTGGGATACGCAGTATTTT. This sequence encodes CASSYSPSWDTQYF.

This clone has only a few counts. DNA for the CDR3: TGTGCTAGTGGTTTTGGCGCAGGGCCCAAGGGCTATGGCTACACCTTC. Protein: CASGFGAGPKGYGYTF. V usage is TRBV12-5 and J usage is TRBJ1-2; tentative D call: TRBD1 (5 bases). Germline V gene lookup returns CDR1 LGHNT and CDR2 FRNRAP. This CDR3 comprises 16 residues. V lost 3 bases to trimming and J lost 4 bases, with 18 bases between them.

The V and J genes are TRBV29-1 and TRBJ1-2, with D perhaps TRBD1 (6 bases). CDR3 length equals 11 residues. V lost 7 bases, J lost 14 bases, and 20 bases lay in between. Germline loops: CDR1 SQVTM, CDR2 ANQGSEA. CDR3 region: CSGDTTGFRTF. The CDR3 bases are TGCAGCGGAGATACGACAGGTTTTCGGACCTTC.

This clone occurred a few times. The chain links TRBV7-9 to TRBJ2-5; D perhaps matches TRBD2 (6 bases). The length of the CDR3 is 13 residues. Germline lookup yields CDR1 SEHNR and CDR2 FQNEAQ (reference sequence). V lost 2 bases, J lost 5 bases, and 9 bases lay in between. CDR3 bases: TGTGCCAGCAGCTTAATTAGCGGCGAGACCCAGTACTTC. Its protein product is CASSLISGETQYF.

This clone was seen a few times. The chain employs TRBV7-9 and TRBJ1-5; D gene ambiguous. The V end lost 5 bases, the J end lost 5 bases, and 16 bases lay between the germline ends. This CDR3 comprises 15 residues. Looked up from germline, CDR1 is SEHNR and CDR2 is FQNEAQ (reference sequence). The CDR3 here is CASSGSAPGDQPQHF. CDR3 DNA: TGTGCCAGCAGCGGCAGTGCCCCCGGGGATCAGCCCCAGCATTTT.

There are a few counts of this clone. The J gene is TRBJ2-1, the V gene TRBV6-1; 7 bases fit TRBD2. This CDR3 spans 13 amino acids. J was trimmed by 7 bases and V by 6 bases; bases with no gene match: 6. In germline, CDR1 is MNHNS, CDR2 SASEGT. DNA of the CDR3: TGTGCCAGCAGCCTCGGGAGGACTAATGAGCAGTTCTTC. It yields the protein CASSLGRTNEQFF.

The chain links TRBV7-9 to TRBJ2-7, with no clear D. Germline V CDR1 and CDR2: SEHNR, FQNEAQ (reference sequence). The CDR3 spans 14 residues. The CDR3 coding sequence is TGTGCATGTACCTCCGGCGACGGTCCCTACGAGCAGTACTTC. It yields the protein CACTSGDGPYEQYF.

The chain recombines TRBV27 with TRBJ1-6; D ambiguous. CDR3 length: 12 amino acids. Germline V gene sequence: CDR1 MNHEY, CDR2 SMNVEV (reference sequence). Trimming removed 5 bases at V and 11 bases at J, with 10 bases between. CDR3 protein: CASSVPGAPLHF. As DNA, the CDR3 is TGTGCCAGCAGTGTCCCCGGGGCACCCCTCCACTTT.

The rearrangement uses TRBV7-3 and TRBJ2-7; the D gene could be TRBD1 or TRBD2 (5 bases each). Looked up from germline, CDR1 is SGHTA and CDR2 is FQGTGA. Trimming took 0 bases from V and 5 from J, leaving 8 bases between them. CDR3 length: 13 amino acids. The CDR3 is CASSLTGAHEQYF. The CDR3 DNA is TGTGCCAGCAGCTTAACCGGGGCCCACGAGCAGTACTTC.

This chain uses TRBV30 with TRBJ2-3; D is unresolved. CDR1 is GTSNPN, CDR2 SVGIG, per germline (reference sequence). Trimming shortened V by 4 bases and J by 2 bases, and 4 bases separated the two germline ends. CDR3 length: 11 amino acids. The CDR3 region has the DNA TGTGCCTGGACAACCACAGATACGCAGTATTTT. Translated: CAWTTTDTQYF.

The chain has TRBV6-4 and TRBJ2-5, with 8 bases aligning to TRBD2. J was trimmed by 1 base and V by 3 bases; bases with no gene match: 4. CDR1 and CDR2 from the germline V gene are MRHNA and SNTAGT. The CDR3 runs to 15 residues. The CDR3 nucleotides are TGTGCCAGCAGTGAAAGTAGCGGGACCCAAGAGACCCAGTACTTC. This codes for CASSESSGTQETQYF.

This clone turned up a few times. The rearrangement joins TRBV13 to TRBJ1-1; TRBD1 matches 8 bases. Germline V gene lookup returns CDR1 PRHDT and CDR2 FYEKMQ (reference sequence). V lost 10 bases to trimming and J lost 3 bases; unmatched junction nucleotides: 10. This CDR3 is 14 amino acids long. The CDR3 here is CATQDSDRDTEAFF. Here the CDR3 DNA reads TGTGCCACCCAGGATTCGGACAGGGACACTGAAGCTTTCTTT.

The chain uses TRBV9 and TRBJ2-3, with D hard to call. The length of the CDR3 is 14 residues. V was cut by 2 bases and J by 4 bases, with 11 bases left in between. Germline V gene data show CDR1 as SGDLS and CDR2 as YYNGEE. CDR3 nucleotide sequence: TGTGCCAGCAGCGTTCTTCGGGTGGCAGATACGCAGTATTTT. The encoded protein is CASSVLRVADTQYF.

This clone was detected a few times. CDR3 in amino acids: CASSLAARSEQYF. CDR3 coding DNA: TGTGCCAGCAGCTTAGCAGCACGGTCCGAGCAGTACTTC. The rearrangement links TRBV7-8 to TRBJ2-7; D is uncertain. Germline CDR1 reads SGHVS; CDR2 reads FQNEAQ. The CDR3 loop spans 13 amino acids. Trimming shortened V by 0 bases and J by 6 bases, and 9 bases separated the two germline ends.

V is TRBV15 and J is TRBJ2-5; a possible D gene is TRBD2 (5 bases). The CDR3 totals 15 residues. V lost 1 base and J lost 4, with 13 bases in between. Germline V gives CDR1 LNHNV, CDR2 YYDKDF (reference sequence). The DNA for the CDR3 is TGTGCCACCAGCAGAGTGGGTGATGGAGGAGAGACCCAGTACTTC. Amino acids: CATSRVGDGGETQYF.

The table lists this clone with a few counts. The rearrangement links TRBV4-1 to TRBJ1-6; 10 bases align to TRBD1. Germline trimming cut 7 bases from V and 7 bases from J; bases unmatched to any gene: 7. The CDR3 has 15 amino acids. CDR1 is MGHRA, CDR2 YSYEKL, per germline. The CDR3 DNA reads TGCGCCAGCACCCCTGGACAGGGGGAGAATTCACCCCTCCACTTT. As protein: CASTPGQGENSPLHF.

This chain uses TRBV7-9 with TRBJ2-5, with D possibly being TRBD2 (6 bases). The length of the CDR3 is 14 residues. Trimming removed 5 bases from V and 5 bases from J, with 15 bases in between. Looked up from germline, CDR1 is SEHNR and CDR2 is FQNEAQ (reference sequence). DNA of the CDR3: TGTGCCAGCAGCCTTTCCGGGAGAGAGGAGACCCAGTACTTC. It is translated as CASSLSGREETQYF.